This T cell receptor (beta chain) comes out of a study of T cell responses to AZD1222 COVID-19 vaccine. Study observations and caveats: Baseline serostatus was positive in only a handful of AZD1222 recipients. Close to half of spike-specific TCRs reportedly recognize unmutated variant regions. No day 14 peak samples; only post-peak repertoires were characterized.

With respect to this clone: Its specificity is not known.

Germline V gives CDR1 SNHLY, CDR2 FYNNEI. CDR3 length equals 11 residues. V lost 4 bases and J lost 8, with 6 bases in between. Clones were read by immunoSEQ multiplex PCR, and TCRdb kept only the in-frame ones, dropping some. This table has about 200,000 clones, approximately 93% appearing once. This chain joins TRBV2 and TRBJ2-1; no definite D call. The source is an adult who received the AZD1222 COVID-19 vaccine. This material consisted of peripheral blood, taken 28 days after the second AZD1222 dose. The CDR3 DNA follows: TGTGCCAGCAGTGGAGCTTATGAGCAGTTCTTC. Translation gives CASSGAYEQFF. The full variable domain, in which reference TRBV2 and TRBJ2-1 provide the parts outside the CDR3, is EPEVTQTPSHQVTQMGQEVILRCVPISNHLYFYWYRQILGQKVEFLVSFYNNEISEKSEIFDDQFSVERPDGSNFTLKIRSTKLEDSAMYFCASSGAYEQFFGPGTRLTVL.